A single sample is the source of the 2 T cell receptor beta chains below, sequenced in a study of T cell responses to AZD1222 COVID-19 vaccine. Measured with immunoSEQ multiplex PCR; TCRdb has only the in-frame clones, and not every one. The sample includes roughly 130,000 clones, 92% of them seen just once. The source was peripheral blood, collected 28 days after the second AZD1222 dose. These receptors all stem from an adult who received the AZD1222 COVID-19 vaccine.

This chain links TRBV15 with TRBJ2-3, with 9 bases that match TRBD2. V shed 1 base and J 5 bases; nucleotides not matched to a gene: 4. CDR3 size: 15 residues. Germline lookup yields CDR1 LNHNV and CDR2 YYDKDF (reference sequence). In nucleotides, the CDR3 is TGTGCCACCAGCAGAGGCGGGAGGGGGGGAGATACGCAGTATTTT. It encodes CATSRGGRGGDTQYF.

In this sample, this clone turned up once. The rearrangement uses TRBV19 and TRBJ2-5; a weak D match, TRBD1 (5 bases). Germline loops: CDR1 LNHDA, CDR2 SQIVND (reference sequence). CDR3 length equals 15 residues. Trimming pared 3 bases from V and 3 bases from J, leaving 14 bases between. This CDR3 is CASSMGWGREETQYF. For the CDR3, the DNA is TGTGCCAGTAGTATGGGCTGGGGCCGAGAAGAGACCCAGTACTTC.